The subject of this entry is one TCR beta chain. Its antigen is unknown. Base quality data are lacking; no much larger clone is found one base away. Looking up the germline V gene yields CDR1 SNHLY and CDR2 FYNNEI. Relative to germline, V is 2 bases shorter and J is 3 bases shorter, with 9 bases between their ends. The cysteine opens and the phenylalanine closes a CDR3 of 14 amino acids. Of the read, only the CDR3 DNA is kept; its 42 bases are in frame from base 1. This sample is drawn from a study of blood T cell repertoires in COVID-19 (TCRdb year 2020). About the investigation overall: Samples from collaborators originated in the United States, Italy and Spain and spanned both the acute and convalescent phases of COVID-19. The material from the prospective study consisted of cDNA or gDNA derived from T cells, B-cell-depleted T cells, or PBMCs. Subjects who had been exposed to COVID-19, were actively infected with it, or had recovered from it provided the deeply sampled blood TCRbeta repertoires that made up the dataset. A freely available public database, intended as a resource for researchers studying the immune response to SARS-CoV-2, is where the repertoires were released. The samples were drawn from two sources: the first 160 participants of the ongoing ImmuneRACE study, and 950 to 1,500 subjects contributed by 6 global collaborators. Nearly every sample came with metadata listing a de-identified subject ID, COVID-19 status, age in years and sex. Where available, HLA class I and class II types were taken from metadata supplied by the sample provider and were not determined by assay-based typing.

The full study reports these points: How much clinical and demographic metadata was included differed by source and by participant, and the metadata was provided uncurated.

The immunoSEQ Assay, a bias-controlled multiplex PCR, was used to amplify TCRbeta CDR3 regions from genomic DNA. The source study handled its data this way. Nucleated cell counts per sample were estimated from amplification of reference gene primers within the assay. Sequence reads were collapsed and filtered to measure the absolute abundance of every unique TCRbeta CDR3 rearrangement. Productive Simpson clonality was computed per sample as the square root of Simpson's diversity index over productive rearrangements. The source is immuneACCESS, and TCRdb retained only in-frame sequences with V and J called. Part of the clones is not carried over; for the studies checked, unresolved V genes explain less than half of this, and the remainder is unexplained. The V and J calls and clone size come from that table; D and trimming were worked out from the DNA. The sample table contains roughly 250,000 clones; only one count was recorded for about 76% of them. The leading ten clones occupy about 3.2% of the sample.

The collaborating institutions used their own protocols to collect whole blood in K2EDTA tubes. Collaborator samples were shipped for TCRbeta analysis as frozen whole blood, isolated PBMCs, or DNA extracted from either sample type. This clonotype originated in a woman aged 55 to 70 with active or convalescent COVID-19. Sequencing input: peripheral blood. The sequence joins TRBV2 to TRBJ2-3, with the identity of the D gene unclear. The encoded CDR3 is CASSESPQTDTQYF. The DNA sequence reads TGTGCCAGCAGTGAAAGTCCACAGACAGATACGCAGTATTTT.